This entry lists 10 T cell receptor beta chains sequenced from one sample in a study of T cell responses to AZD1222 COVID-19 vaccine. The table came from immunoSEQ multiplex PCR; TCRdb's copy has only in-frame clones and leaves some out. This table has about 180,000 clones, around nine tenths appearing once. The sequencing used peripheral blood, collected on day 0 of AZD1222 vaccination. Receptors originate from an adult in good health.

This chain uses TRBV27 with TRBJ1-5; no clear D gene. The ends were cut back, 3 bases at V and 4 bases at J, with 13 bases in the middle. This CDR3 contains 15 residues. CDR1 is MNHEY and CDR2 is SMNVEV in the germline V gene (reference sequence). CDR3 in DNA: TGTGCCAGCAGTTTCTATGGGAGAGAGAATCAGCCCCAGCATTTT. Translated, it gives CASSFYGRENQPQHF.

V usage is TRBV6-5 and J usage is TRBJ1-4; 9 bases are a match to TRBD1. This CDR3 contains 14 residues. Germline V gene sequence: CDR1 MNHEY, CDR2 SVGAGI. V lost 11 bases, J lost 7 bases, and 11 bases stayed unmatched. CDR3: CAGRDRARGEKLFF. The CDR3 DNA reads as TGTGCCGGCCGGGACAGGGCTAGAGGTGAAAAACTGTTTTTT.

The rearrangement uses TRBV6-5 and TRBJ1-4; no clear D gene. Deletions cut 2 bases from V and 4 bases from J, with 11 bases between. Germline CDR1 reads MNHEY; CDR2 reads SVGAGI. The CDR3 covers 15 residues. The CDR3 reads CASSYPSDGNEKLFF. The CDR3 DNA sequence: TGTGCCAGCAGTTACCCTTCGGACGGTAATGAAAAACTGTTTTTT.

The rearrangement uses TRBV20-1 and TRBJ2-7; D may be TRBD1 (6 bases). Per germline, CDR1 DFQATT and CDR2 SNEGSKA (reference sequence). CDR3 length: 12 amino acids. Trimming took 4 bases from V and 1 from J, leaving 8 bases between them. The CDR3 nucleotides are TGCAGTGCTAATGACAGGTCCTACGAGCAGTACTTC. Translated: CSANDRSYEQYF.

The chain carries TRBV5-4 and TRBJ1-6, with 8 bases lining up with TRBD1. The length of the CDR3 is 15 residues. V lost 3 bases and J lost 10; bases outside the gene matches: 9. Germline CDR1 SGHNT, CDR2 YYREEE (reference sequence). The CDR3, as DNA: TGTGCCAGCAGCTCCCGGACAGGGCGAGGCTCACCCCTCCACTTT. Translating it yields CASSSRTGRGSPLHF.

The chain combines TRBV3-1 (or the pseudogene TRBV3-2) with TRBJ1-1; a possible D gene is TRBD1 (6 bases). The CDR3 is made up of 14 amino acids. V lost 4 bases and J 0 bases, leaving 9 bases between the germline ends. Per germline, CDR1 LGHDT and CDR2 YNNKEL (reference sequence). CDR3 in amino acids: CASSLRGVNTEAFF. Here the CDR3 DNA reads TGTGCCAGCAGCCTAAGGGGGGTGAACACTGAAGCTTTCTTT.

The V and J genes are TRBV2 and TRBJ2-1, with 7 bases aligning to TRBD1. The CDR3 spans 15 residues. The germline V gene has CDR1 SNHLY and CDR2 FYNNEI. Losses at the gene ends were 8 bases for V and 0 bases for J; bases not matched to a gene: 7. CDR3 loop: CASVHRGSSYNEQFF. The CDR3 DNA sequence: TGTGCCAGCGTCCACAGGGGTAGCTCCTACAATGAGCAGTTCTTC.

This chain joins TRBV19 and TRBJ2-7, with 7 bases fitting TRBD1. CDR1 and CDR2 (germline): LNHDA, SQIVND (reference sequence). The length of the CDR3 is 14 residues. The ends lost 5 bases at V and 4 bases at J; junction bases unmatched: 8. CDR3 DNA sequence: TGTGCCAGTAGTCCAGGACAGGCAGTGTACGAGCAGTACTTC. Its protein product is CASSPGQAVYEQYF.

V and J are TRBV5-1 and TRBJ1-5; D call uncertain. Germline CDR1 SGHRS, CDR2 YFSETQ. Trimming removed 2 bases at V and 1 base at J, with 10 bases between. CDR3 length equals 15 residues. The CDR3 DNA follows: TGCGCCAGCAGCTTAGAGTCCAGCAGCAATCAGCCCCAGCATTTT. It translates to CASSLESSSNQPQHF.

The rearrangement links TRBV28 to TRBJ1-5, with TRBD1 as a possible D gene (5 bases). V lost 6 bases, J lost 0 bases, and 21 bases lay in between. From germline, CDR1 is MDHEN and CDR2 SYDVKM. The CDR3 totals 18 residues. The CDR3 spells CASRTGPRLRNSNQPQHF. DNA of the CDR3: TGTGCCAGCAGAACAGGTCCGCGGCTAAGAAATAGCAATCAGCCCCAGCATTTT.